The rows below give T cell receptor beta chains drawn from one sample of a study of shared clonotypes between healthy human individuals. Clones were read by immunoSEQ multiplex PCR, and TCRdb kept only the in-frame ones, dropping some. The repertoire holds some 2 million clones, with about 95% as singletons. Sample: naive CD8+ T cells sorted from blood. The receptors were gathered from a man in his late teens or twenties in good health. CDR3s include the opening cysteine and the closing phenylalanine or tryptophan. Each record gives: D gene, CDR3 length, V gene, clone size, J gene, CDR3 DNA, CDR3 protein. The D gene is left open where the match is weak. A clone size is listed for some rows: how often the clone was seen (once, few, many), or a class if it is expanded.

TRBD2	15	TRBV5-4	once	TRBJ2-7	TGTGCCAGCAGCCTATCCCTGACTAGCACCTACGAGCAGTACTTC	CASSLSLTSTYEQYF
-	14	TRBV7-2	-	TRBJ1-1	TGTGCCAGCAGCCCCGAGGGACAGAACACTGAAGCTTTCTTT	CASSPEGQNTEAFF
-	16	TRBV7-2	-	TRBJ1-6	TGTGCCAGCAGCTTAGGTGTCTACGGAAATAATTCACCCCTCCACTTT	CASSLGVYGNNSPLHF
-	11	TRBV30	once	TRBJ2-3	TGTGCCTGGCGGGAGTACGATACGCAGTATTTT	CAWREYDTQYF
TRBD2	16	TRBV5-1	-	TRBJ2-7	TGCGCCAGCAGCTTCGGAAATAGCGGGGGGGTATACGAGCAGTACTTC	CASSFGNSGGVYEQYF
-	12	TRBV9	-	TRBJ2-7	TGTGCCAGCAGCGGGAAGGGACAACAACAGTACTTC	CASSGKGQQQYF
TRBD1	17	TRBV27	-	TRBJ1-6	TGTGCCAGCACCAAATTGGACAGGAGCTCCTATAATTCACCCCTCCACTTT	CASTKLDRSSYNSPLHF
-	14	TRBV7-8	-	TRBJ2-4	TGTGCCAGCAGCCGACTAACGGGCGAAAACATTCAGTACTTC	CASSRLTGENIQYF
-	13	TRBV6-4	-	TRBJ2-3	TGTGCCAGCAGTGACTGGGGCACAGATACGCAGTATTTT	CASSDWGTDTQYF
-	12	TRBV4-1	-	TRBJ1-1	TGCGCCAGCAGCCAGGGGTTCGCTGAAGCTTTCTTT	CASSQGFAEAFF
TRBD2	16	TRBV9	-	TRBJ2-1	TGTGCCAGCAGCCAAGAGGGACTACCTATCTACAATGAGCAGTTCTTC	CASSQEGLPIYNEQFF
TRBD1	17	TRBV7-9	-	TRBJ1-1	TGTGCCAGCAGCTCCTCCCGGACAGGGGACATGAACACTGAAGCTTTCTTT	CASSSSRTGDMNTEAFF
-	14	TRBV19	-	TRBJ1-5	TGTGCCAGTAGTATAGGCCCTCGAGATCAGCCCCAGCATTTT	CASSIGPRDQPQHF
TRBD1	14	TRBV7-6	-	TRBJ2-7	TGTGCCAGCAGCACAGGGACAGGTTACTACGAGCAGTACTTC	CASSTGTGYYEQYF
-	14	TRBV28	-	TRBJ2-1	TGTGCCAGCAGTTTCTGGACGTCGGGCGGGGAGCAGTTCTTC	CASSFWTSGGEQFF
-	15	TRBV11-2	once	TRBJ2-1	TGTGCCAGCCTTACCCTAAGGGATCCCTACAATGAGCAGTTCTTC	CASLTLRDPYNEQFF
TRBD2	16	TRBV4-1	-	TRBJ2-3	TGCGCCAGCAGCCAAGACCCAGCGGGAAGCACAGATACGCAGTATTTT	CASSQDPAGSTDTQYF
-	14	TRBV28	-	TRBJ2-3	TGTGCCAGCAGCTGGGGGATCCGCACAGATACGCAGTATTTT	CASSWGIRTDTQYF
-	15	TRBV6-5	once	TRBJ1-1	TGTGCCAGCAGTTACTCGGGGAAGGACGGGTGGGGAGCTTTCTTT	CASSYSGKDGWGAFF
TRBD2	15	TRBV11-3	-	TRBJ2-1	TGTGCCAGCAGCTCCCCACAGCGGGGGTTCAATGAGCAGTTCTTC	CASSSPQRGFNEQFF
-	14	TRBV4-1	-	TRBJ2-1	TGCGCCAGCAGCCAAGCTTACACGGGCGAGGGGCAGTTCTTC	CASSQAYTGEGQFF
TRBD2	14	TRBV11-2	-	TRBJ2-3	TGTGCCAGCAGCTTTAGCCGGGGGGCAGATACGCAGTATTTT	CASSFSRGADTQYF
TRBD1	15	TRBV7-2	-	TRBJ2-5	TGTGCCAGCAGCTTTGGGACAGGGGTACAAGAGACCCAGTACTTC	CASSFGTGVQETQYF
-	17	TRBV9	-	TRBJ2-7	TGTGCCAGCAGCGATGGCGGGGACGAGGCGGGATCCTACGAGCAGTACTTC	CASSDGGDEAGSYEQYF
-	15	TRBV11-2	-	TRBJ2-3	TGTGCCAGCAGCTTAGGTGGGAGCGGCACAGATACGCAGTATTTT	CASSLGGSGTDTQYF
TRBD1	14	TRBV19	-	TRBJ2-7	TGTGCCAGTAGTGCCTACAGGGGGAGCTACGAGCAGTACTTC	CASSAYRGSYEQYF
TRBD2	15	TRBV6-5	-	TRBJ2-7	TGTGCCAGCAGGTCGGGACTAGCGGGCTCTTACGAGCAGTACTTC	CASRSGLAGSYEQYF
-	16	TRBV13	once	TRBJ2-7	TGTGCCAGCAGCCCCAACGGCCGGGGTTTTATCGGCGAGCAGTACTTC	CASSPNGRGFIGEQYF
TRBD1	15	TRBV19	-	TRBJ2-7	TGTGCCAGTAGTCCATGGGACAGGGGGCCTAACGAGCAGTACTTC	CASSPWDRGPNEQYF
TRBD1	15	TRBV6-5	-	TRBJ1-2	TGTGCCAGCAGTTACGGGGGACAGGGAGGTTATGGCTACACCTTC	CASSYGGQGGYGYTF
-	13	TRBV7-9	-	TRBJ2-7	TGTGCCAGCAGCTCTAAGGCGGGGTACGAGCAGTACTTC	CASSSKAGYEQYF
TRBD1	15	TRBV6-1	once	TRBJ2-2	TGTGCCAGCAGTGAGCTACAGGGGGCGTCCGGGGAGCTGTTTTTT	CASSELQGASGELFF
-	13	TRBV28	-	TRBJ2-1	TGTGCCAGCAATCCCAGGGGTAGTCATGAGCAGTTCTTC	CASNPRGSHEQFF
TRBD1	15	TRBV7-9	-	TRBJ2-7	TGTGCCAGCAGCGATGGACAGGGCCACGTCTACGAGCAGTACTTC	CASSDGQGHVYEQYF
TRBD1	15	TRBV27	-	TRBJ1-5	TGTGCCAGCAGTTTTTCACAGGGGGCGTTTCAGCCCCAGCATTTT	CASSFSQGAFQPQHF
TRBD2	15	TRBV9	-	TRBJ2-3	TGTGCCAGCAGCCCCTGGGCTAGCGGGACTGATACGCAGTATTTT	CASSPWASGTDTQYF
-	17	TRBV6-1	-	TRBJ2-6	TGTGCCAGCAGTGAAATGGGGGGGCTCGGAGGGGCCAACGTCCTGACTTTC	CASSEMGGLGGANVLTF
-	10	TRBV6-5	once	TRBJ1-2	TGTGCCCCCCTGGGGTATGGCTACACCTTC	CAPLGYGYTF